This TCR beta chain was identified during a study of cytomegalovirus exposure and HLA in healthy donors. The germline V gene has CDR1 SGHVS and CDR2 FNYEAQ. Deletions cut 5 bases from V and 2 bases from J, with 12 bases between. CDR3 length: 14 residues. This clone turned up a few times. Profiling relied on immunoSEQ multiplex PCR, and the TCRdb table lists in-frame clones only, not all of them. Among 100,000 to 150,000 clones listed, roughly nine tenths were seen once. The chain combines TRBV7-6 with TRBJ1-1; D not resolved. The sequence came from a woman younger than 35 in good health and CMV-seronegative. Sequencing was performed on PBMCs. The CDR3 sequence is CASSPLWANTEAFF. CDR3 nucleotides: TGTGCCAGCAGCCCCCTTTGGGCCAACACTGAAGCTTTCTTT.